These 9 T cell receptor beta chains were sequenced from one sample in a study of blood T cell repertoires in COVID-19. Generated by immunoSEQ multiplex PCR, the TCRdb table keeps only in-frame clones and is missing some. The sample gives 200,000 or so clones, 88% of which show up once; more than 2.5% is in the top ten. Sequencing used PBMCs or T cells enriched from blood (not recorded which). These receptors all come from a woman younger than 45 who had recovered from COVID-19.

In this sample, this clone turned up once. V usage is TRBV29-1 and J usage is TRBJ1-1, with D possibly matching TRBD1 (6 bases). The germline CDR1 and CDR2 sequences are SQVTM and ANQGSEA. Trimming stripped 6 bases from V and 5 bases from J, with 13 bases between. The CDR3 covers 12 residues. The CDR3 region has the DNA TGCAGCGTGCAGGGTCAGGGGACTGAAGCTTTCTTT. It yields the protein CSVQGQGTEAFF.

CDR3 coding DNA: TGTGCCAGCAGTTACGGGCCAACAGATACGCAGTATTTT. Amino acid sequence: CASSYGPTDTQYF. J is TRBJ2-3 and V is TRBV6-5; D gene ambiguous. There are 13 residues in the CDR3. CDR1 and CDR2 from the germline V gene are MNHEY and SVGAGI. Trimming removed 2 bases from V and 3 bases from J, with 6 bases in between.

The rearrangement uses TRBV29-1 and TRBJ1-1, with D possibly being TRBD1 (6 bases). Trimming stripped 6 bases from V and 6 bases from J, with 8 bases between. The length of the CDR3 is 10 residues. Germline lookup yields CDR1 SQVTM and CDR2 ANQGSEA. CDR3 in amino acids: CSVGGAEAFF. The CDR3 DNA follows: TGCAGCGTAGGGGGGGCTGAAGCTTTCTTT.

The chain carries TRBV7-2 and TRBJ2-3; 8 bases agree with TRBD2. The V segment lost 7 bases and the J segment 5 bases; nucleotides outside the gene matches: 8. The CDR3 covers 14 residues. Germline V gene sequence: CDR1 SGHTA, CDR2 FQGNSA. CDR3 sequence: CASKIGGAVDTQYF. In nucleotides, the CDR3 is TGTGCCAGCAAGATCGGGGGGGCCGTAGATACGCAGTATTTT.

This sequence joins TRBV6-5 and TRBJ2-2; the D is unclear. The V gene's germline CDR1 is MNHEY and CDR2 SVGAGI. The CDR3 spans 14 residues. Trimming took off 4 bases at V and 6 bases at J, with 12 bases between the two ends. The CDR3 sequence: CASSSRLLPGELFF. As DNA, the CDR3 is TGTGCCAGCAGTTCCAGACTGCTCCCCGGGGAGCTGTTTTTT.

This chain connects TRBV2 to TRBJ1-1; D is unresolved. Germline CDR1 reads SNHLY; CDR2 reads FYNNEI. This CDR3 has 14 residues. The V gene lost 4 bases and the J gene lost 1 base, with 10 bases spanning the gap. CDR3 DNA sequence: TGTGCCAGCAGTGTTCGACACGGGAACACTGAAGCTTTCTTT. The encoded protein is CASSVRHGNTEAFF.

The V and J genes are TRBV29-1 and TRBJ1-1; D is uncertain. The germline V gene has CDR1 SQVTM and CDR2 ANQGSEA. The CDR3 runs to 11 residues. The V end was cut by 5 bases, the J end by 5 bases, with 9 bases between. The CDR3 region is CSVLVATEAFF. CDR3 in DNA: TGCAGCGTTCTGGTAGCAACTGAAGCTTTCTTT.

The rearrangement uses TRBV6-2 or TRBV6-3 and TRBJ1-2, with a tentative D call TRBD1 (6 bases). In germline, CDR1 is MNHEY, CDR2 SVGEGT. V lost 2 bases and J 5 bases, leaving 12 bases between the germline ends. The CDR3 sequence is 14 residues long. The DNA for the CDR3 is TGTGCCAGCAGTTACGCCAGGGGTATATATGGCTACACCTTC. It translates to CASSYARGIYGYTF.

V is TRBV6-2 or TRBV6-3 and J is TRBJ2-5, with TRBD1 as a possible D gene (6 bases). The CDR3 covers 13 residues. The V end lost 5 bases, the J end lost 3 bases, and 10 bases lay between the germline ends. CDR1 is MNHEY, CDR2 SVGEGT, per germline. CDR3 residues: CASSNGGEETQYF. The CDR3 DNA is TGTGCCAGCAGTAATGGGGGCGAAGAGACCCAGTACTTC.